The 22 T cell receptor beta chains presented below share a single source sample, sequenced in a study of persistence of HIV-infected CD4 T cells. These receptors' targets are unknown. The immunoSEQ assay was version 4, run in survey mode. TCRdb keeps only in-frame clones here, not all; method: immunoSEQ multiplex PCR. Of approximately 35,000 clones listed, 75% to 85% are singletons. Stimulation used 8.5 to 10 ug/mL lysate from CMV-infected fibroblasts. CD40L-negative CD69-negative CD45RO-high memory CD4+ T cells were sorted as populations depleted of antigen-responding cells. Specimen: CD4+ T cells sorted from PBMCs after approximately 20-hour stimulation, collected from a patient who received antiretroviral therapy. These receptors were collected from an adult man with HIV who was CMV-seropositive.

The chain uses TRBV5-4 and TRBJ1-1; D is uncertain. The CDR3 is 16 residues long. V lost 4 bases, J lost 0 bases, and 16 bases lay in between. Germline-derived CDR1 and CDR2 are SGHNT and YYREEE (reference sequence). In DNA, the CDR3 is TGTGCCAGCAGCCCGGGGAGGGCGAGAATGAACACTGAAGCTTTCTTT. Its translation is CASSPGRARMNTEAFF.

The chain carries TRBV11-3 and TRBJ2-2, with 7 nucleotides matching TRBD1. The length of the CDR3 is 14 residues. The ends lost 3 bases at V and 7 bases at J; junction bases unmatched: 5. Germline CDR1 and CDR2: SGHNT and YENEEA. The chain's CDR3 is CASSFHRGVGELFF. The DNA of the CDR3 is TGTGCCAGCAGCTTCCACAGGGGAGTCGGGGAGCTGTTTTTT. The full variable domain, completed using reference TRBV11-3 and TRBJ2-2, is EAGVVQSPRYKIIEKKQPVAFWCNPISGHNTLYWYLQNLGQGPELLIRYENEEAVDDSQLPKDRFSAERLKGVDSTLKIQPAELGDSAVYLCASSFHRGVGELFFGEGSRLTVL.

The rearrangement joins TRBV15 to TRBJ2-1; D might be TRBD1 (5 bases). This CDR3 region has 17 residues. Trimming shortened V by 1 base and J by 8 bases, and 21 bases separated the two germline ends. Germline-derived CDR1 and CDR2 are LNHNV and YYDKDF (reference sequence). As DNA, the CDR3 is TGTGCCACCAGCAGAGTGGGCGGACACCCAAGACGGGATGAGCAGTTCTTC. As protein: CATSRVGGHPRRDEQFF.

The genes are TRBV3-1 (or the pseudogene TRBV3-2) and TRBJ2-2, with D perhaps matching TRBD2 (6 bases). V was shortened by 4 bases and J by 5 bases, with 11 bases between the two germline ends. CDR1 LGHDT and CDR2 YNNKEL come from the germline V gene (reference sequence). The CDR3 length is 14 residues. As DNA, the CDR3 is TGTGCCAGCAGCCCGGGACTTGTGACCGGGGAGCTGTTTTTT. This translates into CASSPGLVTGELFF.

CDR3 amino acids: CASSLSSGGSLAAQYF. CDR3 DNA: TGCGCCAGCAGCTTATCCAGCGGGGGGTCTTTAGCGGCGCAGTATTTT. The chain links TRBV5-1 to TRBJ2-3, with 9 nucleotides matching TRBD2. CDR3 length equals 16 residues. The V gene's germline CDR1 is SGHRS and CDR2 YFSETQ. The junction had 14 bases not matched to a gene; V was cut back by 2 bases and J by 10 bases.

This chain uses TRBV30 with TRBJ2-7, with D perhaps matching TRBD1 (6 bases). V was clipped by 4 bases and J by 6 bases, with 13 bases between them. The CDR3 is 12 residues long. Looked up from germline, CDR1 is GTSNPN and CDR2 is SVGIG (reference sequence). CDR3 DNA: TGTGCCTGGACAAAACAGGGAAGCGAGCAGTACTTC. Translated, it gives CAWTKQGSEQYF.

The rearrangement joins TRBV7-2 to TRBJ2-5; tentatively, D is TRBD2 (6 bases). Germline CDR1 is SGHTA and CDR2 is FQGNSA. The length of the CDR3 is 14 residues. V dropped 3 bases and J dropped 7 bases, with 15 bases sitting between them. Here the CDR3 DNA reads TGTGCCAGCAGCTTGGACATGGGGGGACGGACCCAGTACTTC. Translation: CASSLDMGGRTQYF.

The V and J genes are TRBV6-5 and TRBJ1-2; maybe TRBD1 (5 bases). The CDR3 runs 14 residues. The germline V gene has CDR1 MNHEY and CDR2 SVGAGI. Trimming cost V 2 bases and J 4 bases, with 11 bases left between them. In nucleotides, the CDR3 is TGTGCCAGCAGTTACACGGGAGGGGCCTATGGCTACACCTTC. Translation gives CASSYTGGAYGYTF.

The chain links TRBV15 to TRBJ1-1; no definite D call. This CDR3 has 18 residues. Trimming left V 3 bases short and J 1 base short, with 21 bases between. Germline assignment: CDR1 LNHNV and CDR2 YYDKDF (reference sequence). In DNA, the CDR3 is TGTGCCACCAGCAGGGGTAAGGGTTTGGGAGCCGGGAACACTGAAGCTTTCTTT. The encoded protein is CATSRGKGLGAGNTEAFF.

The chain combines TRBV5-5 with TRBJ2-7; the D is unclear. V lost 0 bases and J 4 bases, leaving 8 bases between the germline ends. Germline V gene lookup returns CDR1 SGHKS and CDR2 YYEKEE (reference sequence). CDR3 size: 13 residues. The CDR3 here is CASSLATSYEQYF. CDR3 DNA: TGTGCCAGCAGCTTGGCGACGTCTTACGAGCAGTACTTC. Filled out from reference TRBV5-5 and TRBJ2-7, the complete variable domain reads DAGVTQSPTHLIKTRGQQVTLRCSPISGHKSVSWYQQVLGQGPQFIFQYYEKEERGRGNFPDRFSARQFPNYSSELNVNALLLGDSALYLCASSLATSYEQYFGPGTRLTVT.

This clone occurred once. The V and J genes are TRBV30 and TRBJ1-6; 9 bases line up with TRBD1. The CDR3 consists of 16 residues. J lost 0 bases, V lost 8 bases, and 8 bases had no gene match. CDR1 and CDR2 (germline): GTSNPN, SVGIG (reference sequence). CDR3 in amino acids: CARGDRAFSYNSPLHF. DNA of the CDR3: TGTGCCCGGGGGGACAGGGCCTTCTCCTATAATTCACCCCTCCACTTT.

The chain recombines TRBV18 with TRBJ2-3; D gene ambiguous. This CDR3 has 12 amino acids. The V and J ends lost 2 bases and 4 bases respectively, with 4 bases between them. Germline loops: CDR1 KGHSH, CDR2 LQKENI. In DNA, the CDR3 is TGTGCCAGCTCACCAAGGGCAGATACGCAGTATTTT. Protein product: CASSPRADTQYF.

This chain joins TRBV18 and TRBJ2-3; D perhaps matches TRBD2 (6 bases). V was clipped by 3 bases and J by 5 bases, with 12 bases between them. This CDR3 has 14 residues. Germline V gives CDR1 KGHSH, CDR2 LQKENI. This CDR3 is CASSPLGEVDTQYF. The CDR3 region has the DNA TGTGCCAGCTCACCCCTCGGGGAGGTAGATACGCAGTATTTT.

V is TRBV4-2 and J is TRBJ1-3; D may be TRBD1 (6 bases). Deletions cut 4 bases from V and 0 bases from J, with 13 bases between. Germline V gives CDR1 LGHNA, CDR2 YNFKEQ. This CDR3 has 16 amino acids. The CDR3: CASSLRTASSGNTIYF. CDR3 coding DNA: TGTGCCAGCAGCCTTAGGACAGCTTCCTCTGGAAACACCATATATTTT.

A few counts support this clone. In nucleotides, the CDR3 is TGCGCCAGCAGTGAGTCTCCCGGACAGGGCGTCACTGAAGCTTTCTTT. It translates to CASSESPGQGVTEAFF. This chain connects TRBV10-1 to TRBJ1-1, with 8 nucleotides matching TRBD1. Germline V gene lookup returns CDR1 WNHNN and CDR2 SYGVQD (reference sequence). The ends lost 0 bases at V and 4 bases at J; junction bases unmatched: 7. The CDR3 spans 16 residues.

The chain recombines TRBV19 with TRBJ2-2, with 7 nucleotides matching TRBD1. The CDR3 contains 13 residues. V lost 10 bases and J lost 5; bases outside the gene matches: 7. Germline CDR1 reads LNHDA; CDR2 reads SQIVND (reference sequence). CDR3 coding DNA: TGTGCCACCGGGACAGTAGGGACCGGGGAGCTGTTTTTT. Its protein is CATGTVGTGELFF.

V gene TRBV7-2 combines with J gene TRBJ2-1; no clear D gene. Germline CDR1 SGHTA, CDR2 FQGNSA. This CDR3 is built from 15 residues. V was clipped by 2 bases and J by 1 base, with 9 bases between them. The CDR3, as DNA: TGTGCCAGCAGCTTAATTGTGGGATCCTACAATGAGCAGTTCTTC. Its protein is CASSLIVGSYNEQFF.

The rearrangement joins TRBV27 to TRBJ2-5, with 8 positions matching TRBD2. The ends lost 5 bases at V and 7 bases at J; junction bases unmatched: 9. From germline, CDR1 is MNHEY and CDR2 SMNVEV (reference sequence). This CDR3 spans 14 amino acids. The CDR3 nucleotides are TGTGCCAGCAGTGTAAGCGGGGGCGGAGGGACCCAGTACTTC. Amino acid sequence: CASSVSGGGGTQYF.

The rearrangement uses TRBV7-9 and TRBJ2-5; TRBD2 matches at 14 bases. The V gene end was trimmed by 5 bases and the J gene end by 2 bases; junction bases not matched to a gene: 1. The CDR3 spans 15 residues. The germline V gene encodes CDR1 SEHNR and CDR2 FQNEAQ (reference sequence). The CDR3 DNA reads TGTGCCAGCAGCCGACTAGCGGGGGGGCAAGAGACCCAGTACTTC. Residues: CASSRLAGGQETQYF. The full variable domain, rest sourced from reference TRBV7-9 and TRBJ2-5, is DTGVSQNPRHKITKRGQNVTFRCDPISEHNRLYWYRQTLGQGPEFLTYFQNEAQLEKSRLLSDRFSAERPKGSFSTLEIQRTEQGDSAMYLCASSRLAGGQETQYFGPGTRLLVL.

In this sample, this clone turned up a few times. The chain joins TRBV6-1 to TRBJ2-3; 16 bases line up with TRBD2. After removal of 2 bases from V and 7 bases from J, the junction contained 12 bases not matched to a gene. The CDR3 loop spans 19 amino acids. CDR1 and CDR2 from the germline V gene are MNHNS and SASEGT. The CDR3 spells CASSESEGLAGGSRNTQYF. Here the CDR3 DNA reads TGTGCCAGCAGTGAAAGCGAGGGACTAGCGGGGGGGTCACGAAATACGCAGTATTTT.

This chain joins TRBV30 and TRBJ1-5, with D possibly TRBD1 on 5 matching bases. The V end was cut by 1 base, the J end by 2 bases, with 9 bases between. The CDR3 length is 14 residues. Per germline, CDR1 GTSNPN and CDR2 SVGIG (reference sequence). CDR3 bases: TGTGCCTGGAGTGCGGGACTCCGCAATCAGCCCCAGCATTTT. Protein product: CAWSAGLRNQPQHF.

The V and J genes are TRBV2 and TRBJ2-7; perhaps TRBD2 as D (6 bases). CDR1 is SNHLY and CDR2 is FYNNEI in the germline V gene. This CDR3 has 13 amino acids. V dropped 2 bases and J dropped 3 bases, with 8 bases sitting between them. The CDR3 protein is CASSESGGYEQYF. Here the CDR3 DNA reads TGTGCCAGCAGTGAATCCGGGGGCTACGAGCAGTACTTC.